The 16 T cell receptor beta chains in this list originate from one sample, sequenced in a study of cytomegalovirus exposure and HLA in healthy donors. Libraries were prepared by immunoSEQ multiplex PCR; TCRdb keeps only in-frame clonotypes and omits some of them. The top ten hold 0.65% to 0.85% of the sample, which has roughly 300,000 clones, approximately 90% seen once. The material sequenced was PBMCs. The receptor set was obtained from a young woman in good health and CMV-seronegative.

The chain links TRBV10-3 to TRBJ2-1; 7 bases agree with TRBD1. The germline V gene encodes CDR1 ENHRY and CDR2 SYGVKD. After removal of 3 bases from V and 5 bases from J, the junction contained 4 bases not matched to a gene. The CDR3 runs 14 residues. CDR3 amino acids: CAISEETGNNEQFF. The CDR3 DNA is TGTGCCATCAGTGAAGAGACAGGGAACAATGAGCAGTTCTTC.

The DNA of the CDR3 is TGTGCCAGCAGCCAAGACAGTTTCGTCTCTGGAAACACCATATATTTT. Translation: CASSQDSFVSGNTIYF. The chain couples TRBV4-2 to TRBJ1-3, with D unclear. Trimming removed 0 bases at V and 0 bases at J, with 9 bases between. Germline CDR1 reads LGHNA; CDR2 reads YNFKEQ. The CDR3 has 16 amino acids.

This clone occurred once. The rearrangement uses TRBV5-1 and TRBJ1-4; no reliable D call. Trimming cost V 0 bases and J 4 bases, with 10 bases left between them. The CDR3 is made up of 15 amino acids. Germline V gene data show CDR1 as SGHRS and CDR2 as YFSETQ. The CDR3 bases are TGCGCCAGCAGCTTGGCCGGGAGAGATAATGAAAAACTGTTTTTT. Encoded protein: CASSLAGRDNEKLFF.

This clone was seen once. This chain links TRBV7-9 with TRBJ2-7, with D possibly matching TRBD2 (6 bases). Deletions cut 1 base from V and 6 bases from J, with 13 bases between. The CDR3 length is 14 residues. Germline loops: CDR1 SEHNR, CDR2 FQNEAQ (reference sequence). CDR3 nucleotide sequence: TGTGCCAGCAGCTTAGGGCTGGCGGAGGGCGAGCAGTACTTC. Translating it yields CASSLGLAEGEQYF. Complete variable domain (other parts from reference TRBV7-9 and TRBJ2-7): DTGVSQNPRHKITKRGQNVTFRCDPISEHNRLYWYRQTLGQGPEFLTYFQNEAQLEKSRLLSDRFSAERPKGSFSTLEIQRTEQGDSAMYLCASSLGLAEGEQYFGPGTRLTVT.

The chain is built from TRBV28 and TRBJ2-7; the match to TRBD1 covers 9 bases. Germline CDR1 is MDHEN and CDR2 is SYDVKM. The CDR3 has 15 residues. J gave up 6 bases and V 5 bases, and 11 bases lay outside the gene matches. The CDR3 nucleotides read TGTGCCAGCAGTCTCACCGGGACAGGGCTTAGCGAGCAGTACTTC. Translating it yields CASSLTGTGLSEQYF. Drawing the rest from reference TRBV28 and TRBJ2-7, the complete variable domain is DVKVTQSSRYLVKRTGEKVFLECVQDMDHENMFWYRQDPGLGLRLIYFSYDVKMKEKGDIPEGYSVSREKKERFSLILESASTNQTSMYLCASSLTGTGLSEQYFGPGTRLTVT.

The V and J genes are TRBV11-2 and TRBJ2-7; 9 nucleotides match TRBD1. Germline V gene lookup returns CDR1 SGHAT and CDR2 FQNNGV. J gave up 3 bases and V 5 bases, and 5 bases lay outside the gene matches. This CDR3 region has 14 residues. The CDR3 DNA sequence: TGTGCCAGCAGCATATCGGGACAGGGCTACGAGCAGTACTTC. It translates to CASSISGQGYEQYF.

Of note for this clone: Different DNA sequences within this sample yield the same CDR3. The chain's CDR3 is CSVGGGSSYEQYF. The CDR3 DNA reads TGCAGCGTTGGAGGAGGGAGCTCCTACGAGCAGTACTTC. V usage is TRBV29-1 and J usage is TRBJ2-7; D may be TRBD2 (6 bases). V dropped 4 bases and J dropped 0 bases, with 10 bases sitting between them. In germline, CDR1 is SQVTM, CDR2 ANQGSEA. The CDR3 is 13 amino acids.

The chain combines TRBV11-2 with TRBJ2-1; the match to TRBD2 covers 8 bases. With V trimmed by 4 bases and J by 2 bases, 4 bases remained unmatched. This CDR3 region has 15 residues. Looked up from germline, CDR1 is SGHAT and CDR2 is FQNNGV. This chain's CDR3 is CASSSLAGPYNEQFF. CDR3 bases: TGTGCCAGCAGCTCATTAGCGGGGCCCTACAATGAGCAGTTCTTC.

The gene calls are TRBV5-4 and TRBJ2-5, with 9 bases aligning to TRBD2. V shed 4 bases, J shed 5 bases, and the junction held 15 bases outside the gene matches. CDR3 size: 17 residues. Germline V gene sequence: CDR1 SGHNT, CDR2 YYREEE (reference sequence). The CDR3 nucleotides read TGTGCCAGCAGCCCCACGGGGGCGGGAGGGCTAGGGGAGACCCAGTACTTC. Its translation: CASSPTGAGGLGETQYF.

The chain employs TRBV7-2 and TRBJ1-5; the D gene is possibly TRBD1 (5 bases). Germline V gene sequence: CDR1 SGHTA, CDR2 FQGNSA. The CDR3 covers 15 residues. The V gene lost 5 bases and the J gene lost 5 bases, with 16 bases spanning the gap. Here the CDR3 reads CASSPTGGSYQPQHF. The DNA for the CDR3 is TGTGCCAGCAGCCCGACGGGGGGTTCTTATCAGCCCCAGCATTTT.

This clone was counted only a few times. The germline gene is not matched at one end of the junction; a read error may be the cause. This chain uses TRBV2 with TRBJ2-7, with 7 bases lining up with TRBD1. Germline V CDR1 and CDR2: SNHLY, FYNNEI. The CDR3 is 14 amino acids. The CDR3 DNA reads as TGTGCCAGCAGCGAAGAGGGAACAGCTACAGGGGCCCTCTTC. This sequence encodes CASSEEGTATGALF.

There are a few counts of this clone. The genes are TRBV2 and TRBJ1-5; 9 bases match TRBD1. V shed 7 bases and J 6 bases; nucleotides not matched to a gene: 4. CDR1 is SNHLY and CDR2 is FYNNEI in the germline V gene. The CDR3 loop spans 13 amino acids. CDR3 DNA sequence: TGTGCCAGCATGGGACAGGGAATTCAGCCCCAGCATTTT. It specifies CASMGQGIQPQHF.

The V gene is TRBV11-2, the J gene TRBJ2-1, with a weak D call TRBD2 (5 bases). Deletions cut 1 base from V and 0 bases from J, with 7 bases between. Germline V gene lookup returns CDR1 SGHAT and CDR2 FQNNGV. The CDR3 extends over 15 amino acids. The CDR3 DNA is TGTGCCAGCAGCTTAGTCCTAGCCTCCTACAATGAGCAGTTCTTC. Its protein is CASSLVLASYNEQFF.

This clone came up a few times. Within the sample, other DNA sequences also encode this same CDR3. The chain has TRBV27 and TRBJ2-3; tentatively, D is TRBD2 (6 bases). Germline-derived CDR1 and CDR2 are MNHEY and SMNVEV (reference sequence). The CDR3 consists of 15 residues. The V gene lost 3 bases and the J gene lost 3 bases, with 13 bases spanning the gap. The DNA for the CDR3 is TGTGCCAGCAGTTTTCTGGTCGCGGGGACAGATACGCAGTATTTT. Translating it yields CASSFLVAGTDTQYF.

In its sample, this clone was seen a few times. The chain has TRBV5-6 and TRBJ1-2, with 9 bases identical to TRBD1. With 6 bases clipped from V and 2 bases from J, the junction kept 5 bases outside the gene matches. The germline V gene encodes CDR1 SGHDT and CDR2 YYEEEE. The CDR3 runs to 14 residues. Here the CDR3 reads CASTLGQGNYGYTF. CDR3 nucleotide sequence: TGTGCCAGCACCTTAGGACAGGGGAACTATGGCTACACCTTC.

CDR3 sequence reads: CASSLVGVGDSGYTF. The CDR3, as DNA: TGTGCCAGCAGTTTAGTGGGAGTAGGGGACAGTGGCTACACCTTC. The chain carries TRBV28 and TRBJ1-2, with 7 nucleotides matching TRBD1. Germline-derived CDR1 and CDR2 are MDHEN and SYDVKM. This CDR3 is built from 15 residues. V was pared by 2 bases and J by 7 bases, with 10 bases of the junction left unmatched.